These T cell receptor beta chains were read from a single sample in a study of blood T cell repertoires in COVID-19. Assay: immunoSEQ multiplex PCR; the TCRdb copy retains only in-frame clones and omits some. The sample holds some 270,000 clones, 89% seen once. The sequenced material came from peripheral blood. The receptors here all came from a woman between 35 and 50 years old who had recovered from COVID-19. CDR3s include the opening cysteine and the closing phenylalanine or tryptophan. Size tells how often a clone was seen (once, few, many) or the class of an expanded clone, and some rows leave it out.

TRBJ2-7 few TRBV7-9 CASSLIGGSYEQYF
TRBJ2-2 NA TRBV9 CASSVGFGAGELFF
TRBJ1-5 NA TRBV4-2 CASSQGEGGSQPQHF
TRBJ1-5 NA TRBV2 CASRTGSGNQPQHF
TRBJ2-3 NA TRBV5-1 CASSGGLASDTQYF
TRBJ2-5 NA TRBV29-1 CSVEGGMETQYF
TRBJ1-1 NA TRBV10-3 CATDWDGRNTEAFF
TRBJ2-6 NA TRBV3-1/TRBV3-2 CASSQVFGIIGGSGANVLTF
TRBJ1-2 NA TRBV25-1 CASSVAVSYGYTF
TRBJ2-7 NA TRBV3-1/TRBV3-2 CASSQGPGSYEQYF
TRBJ2-7 few TRBV7-2 CASSPQRGSSYEQYF
TRBJ1-1 few TRBV29-1 CSVEDYETEAFF
TRBJ1-3 NA TRBV11-2 CASSPDRVGNTIYF
TRBJ1-1 NA TRBV7-6 CASSSGGFGTEAFF
TRBJ2-1 once TRBV7-9 CASSHPGTSGFNEQFF
TRBJ1-1 NA TRBV6-5 CASSKTEYTEAFF